This T cell receptor (beta chain) was sequenced for a study of control samples from healthy donors and cancer patients. The CDR3 is made up of 16 amino acids. V lost 7 bases, J lost 3 bases, and 6 bases stayed unmatched. Germline CDR1 is LNHDA and CDR2 is SQIVND (reference sequence). Sequenced by immunoSEQ multiplex PCR; TCRdb stores in-frame clones only, minus some. The sample holds approximately 150,000 clones, over 95% seen once. This chain links TRBV19 with TRBJ2-6; 10 bases are a match to TRBD1. The sequenced material came from blood. The receptor was isolated from a woman in her 30s in good health. CDR3 nucleotide sequence: TGTGCCAGTACCGAGACAGGGGGCCTTGGGGCCAACGTCCTGACTTTC. Residues: CASTETGGLGANVLTF. Filled out from reference TRBV19 and TRBJ2-6, the complete variable domain reads DGGITQSPKYLFRKEGQNVTLSCEQNLNHDAMYWYRQDPGQGLRLIYYSQIVNDFQKGDIAEGYSVSREKKESFPLTVTSAQKNPTAFYLCASTETGGLGANVLTFGAGSRLTVL.